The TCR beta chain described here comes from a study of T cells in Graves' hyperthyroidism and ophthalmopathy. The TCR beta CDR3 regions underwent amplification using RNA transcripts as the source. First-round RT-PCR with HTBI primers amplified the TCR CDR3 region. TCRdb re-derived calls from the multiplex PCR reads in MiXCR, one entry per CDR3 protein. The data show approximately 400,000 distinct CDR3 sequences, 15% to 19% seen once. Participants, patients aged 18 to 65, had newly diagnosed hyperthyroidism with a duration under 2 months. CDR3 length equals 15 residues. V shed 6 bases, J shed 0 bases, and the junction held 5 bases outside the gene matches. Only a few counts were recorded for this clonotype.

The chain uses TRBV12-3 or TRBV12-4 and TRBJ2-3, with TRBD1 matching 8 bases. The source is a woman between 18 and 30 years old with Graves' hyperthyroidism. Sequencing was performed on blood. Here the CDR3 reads CASRKGQGSTDTQYF. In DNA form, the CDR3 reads TGTGCCAGCAGAAAAGGACAGGGAAGCACAGATACGCAGTATTTT.